These 20 T cell receptor beta chains originate from one sample sequenced in a study of cytomegalovirus exposure and HLA in healthy donors. The PCR had 60 Vbeta and 13 Jbeta primers. This table comes from immunoSEQ multiplex PCR, and its TCRdb copy is limited to in-frame clones, with some not included. The sample has 120,000 to 150,000 clones. Sequencing was done on a sample of PBMCs. The receptors originated from a woman under 30 in good health and CMV-seronegative.

The chain joins TRBV5-6 to TRBJ1-1; no definite D call. The CDR3 covers 13 residues. Germline V lookup: CDR1 SGHDT, CDR2 YYEEEE. V gave up 4 bases and J gave up 2 bases, with 9 bases separating them. The CDR3 nucleotides are TGTGCCAGCAGCAAACATTTAAACACTGAAGCTTTCTTT. Translation gives CASSKHLNTEAFF. Variable domain in full (rest from reference TRBV5-6 and TRBJ1-1): DAGVTQSPTHLIKTRGQQVTLRCSPKSGHDTVSWYQQALGQGPQFIFQYYEEEERQRGNFPDRFSGHQFPNYSSELNVNALLLGDSALYLCASSKHLNTEAFFGQGTRLTVV.

CDR3 sequence: CASSLVGQPYGYTF. CDR3 sequence (DNA): TGTGCCAGCAGCTTGGTGGGACAGCCCTATGGCTACACCTTC. The chain joins TRBV5-5 to TRBJ1-2, with TRBD1 matching over 7 bases. J lost 4 bases, V lost 0 bases, and 3 bases had no gene match. The germline gives CDR1 SGHKS, CDR2 YYEKEE (reference sequence). The length of the CDR3 is 14 residues. Combining the CDR3 with reference TRBV5-5 and TRBJ1-2 gives the whole variable domain DAGVTQSPTHLIKTRGQQVTLRCSPISGHKSVSWYQQVLGQGPQFIFQYYEKEERGRGNFPDRFSARQFPNYSSELNVNALLLGDSALYLCASSLVGQPYGYTFGSGTRLTVV.

This chain links TRBV6-1 with TRBJ1-1; 8 bases map to TRBD1. V shed 7 bases and J 6 bases; nucleotides not matched to a gene: 4. The CDR3 length is 12 residues. Germline CDR1 and CDR2: MNHNS and SASEGT. The CDR3 loop is CASKYRGAEAFF. In DNA form, the CDR3 reads TGTGCCAGCAAGTACAGGGGGGCTGAAGCTTTCTTT.

The V call is TRBV11-2, the J call TRBJ2-3; weak D call: TRBD1 (5 bases). The CDR3 has 13 residues. The V and J ends lost 5 bases and 6 bases respectively, with 12 bases between them. Per germline, CDR1 SGHAT and CDR2 FQNNGV. The CDR3 reads CASSRSRGDTQYF. Written as DNA, the CDR3 is TGTGCCAGCAGCCGGTCTAGGGGCGATACGCAGTATTTT.

The chain employs TRBV5-1 and TRBJ2-6; 7 bases align to TRBD1. From germline, CDR1 is SGHRS and CDR2 YFSETQ. The CDR3 runs 17 residues. The junction had 10 bases not matched to a gene; V was cut back by 5 bases and J by 2 bases. The CDR3 loop reads CASSGGDRITGANVLTF. In DNA form, the CDR3 reads TGCGCCAGCAGTGGTGGGGACAGAATTACTGGGGCCAACGTCCTGACTTTC.

J is TRBJ2-1 and V is TRBV5-4, with 7 bases lining up with TRBD1. This CDR3 contains 13 residues. The J segment lost 15 bases and the V segment lost 6 bases, leaving 15 bases of the junction unmatched. CDR1 is SGHNT, CDR2 YYREEE, per germline (reference sequence). The CDR3 is CASTKTPQGDWFF. The CDR3 region has the DNA TGTGCCAGCACCAAAACCCCCCAGGGGGATTGGTTCTTC.

This rearrangement joins TRBV25-1 to TRBJ2-1; 12 bases map to TRBD2. Germline V CDR1 and CDR2: MGHDK, SYGVNS. The CDR3 runs to 16 residues. Unmatched junction bases numbered 5, after V lost 5 bases and J lost 3 bases. CDR3 nucleotide sequence: TGTGCCAGCAGTCGACTAGCGGGAGTAAACTACAATGAGCAGTTCTTC. As protein: CASSRLAGVNYNEQFF.

J is TRBJ2-2 and V is TRBV10-3; TRBD1 matches at 7 bases. Trimming removed 3 bases from V and 3 bases from J; junction bases left unmatched: 13. The CDR3 sequence is 18 residues long. CDR1 and CDR2 (germline): ENHRY, SYGVKD. The DNA of the CDR3 is TGTGCCATCAGTGAAAACTTCGTTCGGCAGGGGGACACCGGGGAGCTGTTTTTT. This gives the protein CAISENFVRQGDTGELFF.

The gene calls are TRBV5-6 and TRBJ2-3; D is uncertain. The length of the CDR3 is 13 residues. Deletions cut 2 bases from V and 4 bases from J, with 8 bases between. Germline values: CDR1 SGHDT, CDR2 YYEEEE. The DNA for the CDR3 is TGTGCCAGCAGCTTATCAGGCGCAGATACGCAGTATTTT. Protein sequence: CASSLSGADTQYF.

The chain links TRBV4-2 to TRBJ2-7; weak D call: TRBD2 (5 bases). CDR1 LGHNA and CDR2 YNFKEQ come from the germline V gene. CDR3 length: 14 amino acids. V lost 4 bases and J lost 3, with 13 bases in between. The CDR3 sequence: CASSPGDGLYEQYF. In DNA form, the CDR3 reads TGTGCCAGCAGCCCCGGGGATGGTCTCTACGAGCAGTACTTC.

This sequence joins TRBV18 and TRBJ1-4, with TRBD1 identical over 8 bases. Losses at the gene ends were 5 bases for V and 7 bases for J; bases not matched to a gene: 9. CDR1 and CDR2 from the germline V gene are KGHSH and LQKENI. The CDR3 extends over 15 amino acids. CDR3 in DNA: TGTGCCAGCTCAGCGGTGGTCAGGGGGCCTGAAAAACTGTTTTTT. It yields the protein CASSAVVRGPEKLFF.

The V call is TRBV7-6, the J call TRBJ2-7, with 10 bases that match TRBD2. Trimming cost V 0 bases and J 2 bases; bases outside gene matches: 7. The CDR3 runs to 17 residues. Germline CDR1 SGHVS, CDR2 FNYEAQ. CDR3 in DNA: TGTGCCAGCAGCTTAGCTCCTTCTAGCGGGAGCACCTACGAGCAGTACTTC. It specifies CASSLAPSSGSTYEQYF.

The rearrangement joins TRBV12-5 to TRBJ2-5; TRBD1 matches at 11 bases. CDR3 size: 17 residues. Germline V gene lookup returns CDR1 LGHNT and CDR2 FRNRAP. V shed 2 bases, J shed 5 bases, and the junction held 10 bases outside the gene matches. The CDR3 DNA follows: TGTGCTAGTGGTTTGCCCCCCCGGACAGGGGGCTGGGAGACCCAGTACTTC. Translation: CASGLPPRTGGWETQYF.

The V and J genes are TRBV7-8 and TRBJ1-5, with TRBD1 matching over 9 bases. The germline V gene encodes CDR1 SGHVS and CDR2 FQNEAQ. Germline trimming cut 2 bases from V and 4 bases from J; bases unmatched to any gene: 15. This CDR3 has 19 amino acids. DNA for the CDR3: TGTGCCAGCAGCTTAAGTGGTGGACCGGGACAGGGACTTAATCAGCCCCAGCATTTT. It codes for CASSLSGGPGQGLNQPQHF.

The V gene is TRBV27, the J gene TRBJ1-1; 7 bases agree with TRBD1. CDR1 is MNHEY, CDR2 SMNVEV, per germline (reference sequence). The CDR3 runs to 15 residues. After removal of 3 bases from V and 10 bases from J, the junction contained 14 bases not matched to a gene. DNA for the CDR3: TGTGCCAGCAGTTTCGTCAGGGGGTCGTCGTTGAGAGCTTTCTTT. Amino acid sequence: CASSFVRGSSLRAFF.

This chain links TRBV18 with TRBJ2-1, with 12 positions matching TRBD1. There are 15 residues in the CDR3. J was trimmed by 6 bases and V by 6 bases; bases with no gene match: 6. From germline, CDR1 is KGHSH and CDR2 LQKENI. This CDR3 reads CASSPGQGALNEQFF. CDR3 coding DNA: TGTGCCAGCTCCCCGGGACAGGGGGCTCTCAATGAGCAGTTCTTC.

This chain joins TRBV2 and TRBJ2-4; TRBD2 aligns across 7 bases. This CDR3 spans 15 amino acids. V lost 6 bases, J lost 0 bases, and 5 bases stayed unmatched. Germline CDR1 and CDR2: SNHLY and FYNNEI. The CDR3 here is CASRGLVLAKNIQYF. CDR3 nucleotides: TGTGCCAGCAGAGGACTAGTCCTAGCCAAAAACATTCAGTACTTC.

The chain is built from TRBV19 and TRBJ2-3; D might be TRBD2 (6 bases). The CDR3 loop spans 16 amino acids. Trimming removed 3 bases at V and 0 bases at J, with 13 bases between. The V gene's germline CDR1 is LNHDA and CDR2 SQIVND (reference sequence). CDR3 amino acids: CASSMKWDFSTDTQYF. The CDR3 DNA reads as TGTGCCAGTAGTATGAAATGGGACTTTAGCACAGATACGCAGTATTTT.

This sequence joins TRBV9 and TRBJ2-5, with D tentatively TRBD1 (6 bases). TRBJ2-7 explains the end of the DNA better; the J call may be wrong. Germline V lookup: CDR1 SGDLS, CDR2 YYNGEE. This CDR3 spans 16 amino acids. The CDR3 DNA sequence: TGTGCCAGCAGCGTAAGTTTGGCAGGGGCCTCCTACGAGCAGTACTTC. This gives the protein CASSVSLAGASYEQYF.

A note on this clone: Other DNA sequences in this sample translate to the same CDR3. The genes are TRBV10-1 and TRBJ2-7, with D possibly being TRBD1 (6 bases). V lost 4 bases, J lost 2 bases, and 9 bases lay in between. Germline V CDR1 and CDR2: WNHNN, SYGVQD (reference sequence). The CDR3 sequence is 13 residues long. The CDR3 DNA reads TGCGCCAGCAGTGCAGGGGTGGCCTACGAGCAGTACTTC. It yields the protein CASSAGVAYEQYF.